A single T cell receptor beta chain is shown here with its context. The data are from a study of CD8+ T cells in alopecia areata. There are 15 residues in the CDR3. Per germline, CDR1 SNHLY and CDR2 FYNNEI. V shed 10 bases, J shed 2 bases, and the junction held 11 bases outside the gene matches. Following RNA extraction, reverse transcription yielded cDNA that acted as the sequencing template. Here immunoSEQ multiplex PCR was the method, and the copy in TCRdb shows in-frame clones only, minus some. The data hold about 100,000 clones, with 84% observed a single time. Treatment here: oral pan-JAK inhibitor, 5-10 mg twice daily.

The receptor comes from a human donor with alopecia areata. The J gene is TRBJ2-7, the V gene TRBV2; 10 nucleotides line up with TRBD2. The starting material was CD8+ T cells sorted from blood, obtained at week 24, from a patient treated with tofacitinib. The CDR3 nucleotides are TGTGCCAACTACCTTCAGCGGGGGGGCACCTACGAGCAGTACTTC. Translation gives CANYLQRGGTYEQYF.